These 31 T cell receptor beta chains were sequenced from one sample in a study of blood T cell repertoires in COVID-19. Clones were sequenced by immunoSEQ multiplex PCR, and TCRdb holds only the in-frame ones, with some missing. The sample carries under 200,000 clones, 70% to 85% recorded once. Specimen: peripheral blood. The receptor source for this set is a man aged 60 to 75 who had recovered from COVID-19.

The gene calls are TRBV7-3 and TRBJ2-1, with 8 bases that match TRBD2. Germline V gives CDR1 SGHTA, CDR2 FQGTGA. This CDR3 is 13 amino acids long. The trim removed 4 bases at V and 9 bases at J, leaving 5 bases unmatched. CDR3 region: CASSSTSVGEQFF. The CDR3 nucleotides are TGTGCCAGCAGCTCGACTAGCGTAGGTGAGCAGTTCTTC.

The chain recombines TRBV11-3 with TRBJ2-1, with TRBD1 identical over 7 bases. The ends lost 3 bases at V and 8 bases at J; junction bases unmatched: 7. The CDR3 has 14 amino acids. The germline V gene has CDR1 SGHNT and CDR2 YENEEA. The CDR3 DNA sequence: TGTGCCAGCAGCTTGGGCACAGGGGCATATGAGCAGTTCTTC. It codes for CASSLGTGAYEQFF.

This chain connects TRBV28 to TRBJ1-4; D possibly corresponds to TRBD1 (6 bases). Trimming shortened V by 4 bases and J by 6 bases, and 12 bases separated the two germline ends. Germline lookup yields CDR1 MDHEN and CDR2 SYDVKM. The length of the CDR3 is 14 residues. The DNA for the CDR3 is TGTGCCAGCAGTTCGAACAGGGTGGATGAAAAACTGTTTTTT. Encoded protein: CASSSNRVDEKLFF.

The V gene is TRBV19, the J gene TRBJ1-5; maybe TRBD1 (6 bases). Between the trimmed V and J ends, which lost 9 bases and 2 bases, there was a span of 23 bases. Germline V lookup: CDR1 LNHDA, CDR2 SQIVND (reference sequence). The CDR3 is 17 residues long. The CDR3, as DNA: TGTGCCAGCAGACCCTGGGGGGGGGCAGGGGGCAATCAGCCCCAGCATTTT. This sequence encodes CASRPWGGAGGNQPQHF.

The rearrangement links TRBV9 to TRBJ2-1, with a possible D match to TRBD2 (7 bases). Germline values: CDR1 SGDLS, CDR2 YYNGEE. The length of the CDR3 is 20 residues. V was cut by 3 bases and J by 0 bases, with 25 bases left in between. The CDR3 protein is CASSGLGGRGPRSSYNEQFF. The CDR3 DNA reads as TGTGCCAGCAGCGGCCTAGGGGGGCGGGGGCCCCGAAGCTCCTACAATGAGCAGTTCTTC.

This rearrangement joins TRBV12-3 or TRBV12-4 to TRBJ2-1; D unresolved. The CDR3 has 13 amino acids. V lost 1 base, J lost 4 bases, and 5 bases lay in between. CDR3 protein: CASSLGVYNEQFF. CDR3 coding DNA: TGTGCCAGCAGTTTAGGAGTTTACAATGAGCAGTTCTTC.

The rearrangement links TRBV7-9 to TRBJ2-3; a weak D match, TRBD1 (6 bases). Per germline, CDR1 SEHNR and CDR2 FQNEAQ (reference sequence). Trimming stripped 4 bases from V and 2 bases from J, with 13 bases between. The CDR3 runs 15 residues. The CDR3 bases are TGTGCCAGCAGCTCCCCGGGGACAACCACAGATACGCAGTATTTT. The encoded protein is CASSSPGTTTDTQYF.

The rearrangement uses TRBV5-1 and TRBJ2-7, with 11 bases fitting TRBD1. Germline V CDR1 and CDR2: SGHRS, YFSETQ. The ends lost 4 bases at V and 4 bases at J; junction bases unmatched: 7. The CDR3 loop spans 15 amino acids. CDR3 loop: CASSVGGQGAYEQYF. CDR3 in DNA: TGCGCCAGCAGCGTGGGAGGACAGGGGGCTTACGAGCAGTACTTC.

The chain has TRBV7-2 and TRBJ1-2; D perhaps matches TRBD1 (6 bases). Trimming shortened V by 3 bases and J by 5 bases, and 10 bases separated the two germline ends. The CDR3 runs to 13 residues. Germline V CDR1 and CDR2: SGHTA, FQGNSA. The CDR3 nucleotides are TGTGCCAGCAGCTTGGGGGGGGCTTATGGCTACACCTTC. It encodes CASSLGGAYGYTF.

This clone has only one observation. The chain uses TRBV6-5 and TRBJ2-7, with D possibly TRBD2 on 6 matching bases. CDR3 length equals 14 residues. Per the germline V gene, CDR1 is MNHEY and CDR2 is SVGAGI. V was cut by 2 bases and J by 6 bases, with 14 bases left in between. In DNA, the CDR3 is TGTGCCAGCAGTTACGCGGGGCCCGCGGGCGAGCAGTACTTC. Its translation: CASSYAGPAGEQYF.

CDR3 in DNA: TGTGCCAGCAGCCTCACAGGGGGCGAAGTCGAGCAGTACTTC. Translated, it gives CASSLTGGEVEQYF. The genes are TRBV5-5 and TRBJ2-7, with TRBD1 identical over 9 bases. The CDR3 length is 14 residues. Germline V gene data show CDR1 as SGHKS and CDR2 as YYEKEE (reference sequence). The V and J ends lost 4 bases and 6 bases, in that order; junction bases with no gene match: 8.

The V gene is TRBV28, the J gene TRBJ2-1, with D perhaps TRBD2 (6 bases). CDR3 size: 12 residues. Trimming shortened V by 6 bases and J by 16 bases, and 19 bases separated the two germline ends. Germline CDR1 MDHEN, CDR2 SYDVKM. The CDR3: CASSSGTSGNFF. The CDR3, as DNA: TGTGCCAGCAGCTCAGGGACTTCTGGTAATTTCTTC.

The rearrangement links TRBV7-8 to TRBJ1-5; D is unclear. Trimming left V 5 bases short and J 5 bases short, with 10 bases between. There are 13 residues in the CDR3. Germline V gene data show CDR1 as SGHVS and CDR2 as FQNEAQ. CDR3 sequence reads: CASSQLDYQPQHF. CDR3 bases: TGTGCCAGCAGCCAACTAGACTATCAGCCCCAGCATTTT.

The genes are TRBV3-1 (or the pseudogene TRBV3-2) and TRBJ1-6; D perhaps matches TRBD1 (6 bases). CDR1 is LGHDT and CDR2 is YNNKEL in the germline V gene (reference sequence). The ends were cut back, 1 base at V and 13 bases at J, with 17 bases in the middle. The CDR3 extends over 15 amino acids. The CDR3 loop reads CASSQGGTSQKPLHF. The CDR3 region has the DNA TGTGCCAGCAGCCAAGGAGGGACATCCCAGAAGCCCCTCCACTTT.

As regards this clone: One end of the junction does not line up with germline, which may come from a read error. J is TRBJ1-4 and V is TRBV5-8, with D possibly being TRBD1 (6 bases). The germline CDR1 and CDR2 sequences are SGHTS and YDEGEE. The CDR3 contains 17 residues. This CDR3 is CASSLGTFERSNGKLFF. The CDR3, as DNA: TGTGCCAGCAGCCTCGGGACATTCGAGAGGTCTAATGGAAAACTGTTTTTT.

The rearrangement uses TRBV30 and TRBJ1-5; D remains unclear. CDR1 is GTSNPN and CDR2 is SVGIG in the germline V gene (reference sequence). The CDR3 is 15 residues long. V lost 0 bases, J lost 3 bases, and 12 bases lay in between. The CDR3 sequence is CAWSVQTAFNQPQHF. CDR3 sequence (DNA): TGTGCCTGGAGTGTACAGACGGCGTTCAATCAGCCCCAGCATTTT.

This clone showed up just once. The rearrangement uses TRBV5-5 and TRBJ1-1, with 7 bases matching TRBD1. Germline values: CDR1 SGHKS, CDR2 YYEKEE (reference sequence). The CDR3 loop spans 15 amino acids. The ends lost 4 bases at V and 2 bases at J; junction bases unmatched: 8. CDR3 coding DNA: TGTGCCAGCAGCGGGGTAGGGGACAGCAACACTGAAGCTTTCTTT. Residues: CASSGVGDSNTEAFF.

The chain is built from TRBV18 and TRBJ1-1; 10 bases are a match to TRBD1. Germline V CDR1 and CDR2: KGHSH, LQKENI. V shed 3 bases and J 6 bases; nucleotides not matched to a gene: 10. The CDR3 is 16 amino acids. The CDR3 sequence: CASSPRGGQGSSEAFF. DNA for the CDR3: TGTGCCAGCTCACCGCGCGGGGGACAGGGGTCCTCTGAAGCTTTCTTT.

This sequence joins TRBV24-1 and TRBJ1-5; D gene uncertain. CDR3 size: 13 residues. CDR1 and CDR2 (germline): KGHDR, SFDVKD. Between the trimmed V and J ends, which lost 3 bases and 3 bases, there was a span of 5 bases. In DNA, the CDR3 is TGTGCCACCAGTGATCGGGTCAATCAGCCCCAGCATTTT. Translation: CATSDRVNQPQHF.

This sequence joins TRBV18 and TRBJ2-7; 9 bases align to TRBD1. The length of the CDR3 is 15 residues. Germline trimming cut 2 bases from V and 6 bases from J; bases unmatched to any gene: 8. Germline CDR1 reads KGHSH; CDR2 reads LQKENI. Written as DNA, the CDR3 is TGTGCCAGCTCACCAATCGGGGACAGGGCTGGCGAGCAGTACTTC. It codes for CASSPIGDRAGEQYF. Using reference TRBV18 and TRBJ2-7 for the parts outside the CDR3, the full variable domain is NAGVMQNPRHLVRRRGQEARLRCSPMKGHSHVYWYRQLPEEGLKFMVYLQKENIIDESGMPKERFSAEFPKEGPSILRIQQVVRGDSAAYFCASSPIGDRAGEQYFGPGTRLTVT.

This clone occurred once. This chain uses TRBV6-5 with TRBJ1-2; D may be TRBD1 (5 bases). This CDR3 region has 15 residues. Germline values: CDR1 MNHEY, CDR2 SVGAGI. V lost 7 bases and J lost 0, with 15 bases in between. Written as DNA, the CDR3 is TGTGCCAGCAAGACGGGGGAGGGGACTAACTATGGCTACACCTTC. Encoded protein: CASKTGEGTNYGYTF.

This sequence joins TRBV7-9 and TRBJ1-4; D unresolved. With 5 bases removed from V and 5 bases from J, the gap between germline ends came to 9 bases. The CDR3 extends over 13 amino acids. Germline values: CDR1 SEHNR, CDR2 FQNEAQ (reference sequence). The CDR3 DNA is TGTGCCAGCAGCGGAGTGCAGAATGAAAAACTGTTTTTT. It encodes CASSGVQNEKLFF.

The rearrangement uses TRBV7-3 and TRBJ2-5; TRBD2 matches 10 bases. This CDR3 has 16 amino acids. The J segment lost 7 bases and the V segment lost 2 bases, leaving 10 bases of the junction unmatched. Germline V gene sequence: CDR1 SGHTA, CDR2 FQGTGA. The CDR3 loop reads CASSLGMSGGARTQYF. The CDR3 bases are TGTGCCAGCAGCTTAGGAATGAGCGGGGGGGCCCGGACCCAGTACTTC.

V is TRBV18 and J is TRBJ1-4, with a possible D match to TRBD1 (5 bases). V was cut by 1 base and J by 1 base, with 7 bases left in between. Germline V gives CDR1 KGHSH, CDR2 LQKENI. CDR3 length: 15 residues. This CDR3 is CASSPRGGTNEKLFF. The CDR3 bases are TGTGCCAGCTCACCACGGGGGGGAACTAATGAAAAACTGTTTTTT.

The chain recombines TRBV7-6 with TRBJ2-2; tentative D call: TRBD2 (6 bases). V gave up 5 bases and J gave up 3 bases, with 13 bases separating them. The CDR3 is 15 amino acids. Germline V gene lookup returns CDR1 SGHVS and CDR2 FNYEAQ. The CDR3 nucleotides read TGTGCCAGCAGCCCCACCCCGGGGGACACCGGGGAGCTGTTTTTT. It codes for CASSPTPGDTGELFF. The full variable domain, rest sourced from reference TRBV7-6 and TRBJ2-2, is GAGVSQSPRYKVTKRGQDVALRCDPISGHVSLYWYRQALGQGPEFLTYFNYEAQQDKSGLPNDRFSAERPEGSISTLTIQRTEQRDSAMYRCASSPTPGDTGELFFGEGSRLTVL.

This rearrangement joins TRBV19 to TRBJ2-1; 11 nucleotides match TRBD2. From germline, CDR1 is LNHDA and CDR2 SQIVND (reference sequence). V lost 1 base, J lost 4 bases, and 18 bases stayed unmatched. The CDR3 runs 21 residues. The CDR3 region has the DNA TGTGCCAGTAGTATAGGGTCCTCCACTAGCGGGGGCCCCACGTTTTACAATGAGCAGTTCTTC. It translates to CASSIGSSTSGGPTFYNEQFF.

About this clone itself: Distinct nucleotide sequences in the sample also encode this CDR3. This chain links TRBV5-4 with TRBJ2-7, with 12 bases matching TRBD2. The CDR3 sequence is 15 residues long. J lost 3 bases, V lost 4 bases, and 5 bases had no gene match. Germline V gives CDR1 SGHNT, CDR2 YYREEE (reference sequence). Here the CDR3 reads CASSPGTSGLYEQYF. CDR3 bases: TGTGCCAGCAGCCCAGGGACTAGCGGGCTCTACGAGCAGTACTTC.

V and J are TRBV10-3 and TRBJ2-7; 8 bases line up with TRBD1. The CDR3 is 13 residues long. Germline V gene lookup returns CDR1 ENHRY and CDR2 SYGVKD. With V trimmed by 6 bases and J by 6 bases, 7 bases remained unmatched. The CDR3 protein is CAIRGPGGFEQYF. Written as DNA, the CDR3 is TGTGCCATCAGGGGTCCAGGGGGCTTCGAGCAGTACTTC.

The chain joins TRBV7-3 to TRBJ1-4; D may be TRBD1 (6 bases). The CDR3 sequence is 17 residues long. With 0 bases removed from V and 0 bases from J, the gap between germline ends came to 11 bases. Germline V CDR1 and CDR2: SGHTA, FQGTGA. CDR3 sequence reads: CASSLTGQPATNEKLFF. As DNA, the CDR3 is TGTGCCAGCAGCTTAACTGGACAGCCAGCAACTAATGAAAAACTGTTTTTT.

V usage is TRBV7-2 and J usage is TRBJ2-1, with D unresolved. The ends were cut back, 3 bases at V and 9 bases at J, with 12 bases in the middle. Germline CDR1 is SGHTA and CDR2 is FQGNSA. The CDR3 loop spans 13 amino acids. The CDR3 region is CASSFRRGREQFF. For the CDR3, the DNA is TGTGCCAGCAGCTTCAGAAGAGGTCGTGAGCAGTTCTTC.

The chain carries TRBV3-1 (or the pseudogene TRBV3-2) and TRBJ2-2, with 7 bases aligning to TRBD1. Germline CDR1 reads LGHDT; CDR2 reads YNNKEL (reference sequence). The ends lost 4 bases at V and 1 base at J; junction bases unmatched: 3. The CDR3 is 15 amino acids. This CDR3 is CASSPWDRNTGELFF. CDR3 nucleotides: TGTGCCAGCAGCCCCTGGGACAGGAACACCGGGGAGCTGTTTTTT.